The next 29 T cell receptor beta chains were all read from a single sample in a study of Graves' ophthalmopathy and Graves' hyperthyroidism. Transcripts of RNA were the source for amplifying TCR beta CDR3 regions. Following a first-round RT-PCR that used HTBI primers, a second-round multiplex PCR was carried out. Via MiXCR, TCRdb re-called the multiplex PCR reads, giving one row per CDR3 protein. Of over a million distinct CDR3 sequences detected, 35% to 40% appear once; the ten largest clones hold roughly 10%. Sample: peripheral blood or thyroid tissue (not recorded which). These receptors all stem from an adult man with Graves' hyperthyroidism.

This clonotype came up once. This chain joins TRBV15 and TRBJ1-1; TRBD1 is a possible D gene (5 bases). Trimming shortened V by 1 base and J by 5 bases, and 11 bases separated the two germline ends. The germline V gene encodes CDR1 LNHNV and CDR2 YYDKDF (reference sequence). The CDR3 is made up of 14 amino acids. CDR3 nucleotides: TGTGCCACCAGCAGAGTGGCAGGGAGAACTGAAGCTTTCTTT. Protein: CATSRVAGRTEAFF.

On this clonotype: A much larger clone lies one base from this, so it may be a read error. This chain joins TRBV14 and TRBJ2-5, with D unresolved. The DNA matches TRBJ2-7 better at its end, which makes the J call doubtful. The CDR3 covers 13 residues. CDR1 is SGHDN, CDR2 FVKESK, per germline. The CDR3 DNA follows: TGTACCAGCAGCCAAGTTGGGTTGGGCGAGCAGTACTTC. It specifies CTSSQVGLGEQYF.

This clonotype occurred many times. The V gene is TRBV19, the J gene TRBJ1-1; D is unresolved. Germline V gene lookup returns CDR1 LNHDA and CDR2 SQIVND (reference sequence). Trimming pared 4 bases from V and 4 bases from J, leaving 7 bases between. There are 12 residues in the CDR3. CDR3 DNA: TGTGCCAGTAGTAGGGAGAGCACTGAAGCTTTCTTT. This encodes CASSRESTEAFF.

This clonotype was observed a handful of times. This CDR3 is CASSQDKFPSYQETQYF. In DNA, the CDR3 is TGTGCCAGCAGCCAAGATAAGTTCCCCTCGTACCAAGAGACCCAGTACTTC. This rearrangement joins TRBV14 to TRBJ2-5; D remains unclear. The length of the CDR3 is 17 residues. The V end lost 0 bases, the J end lost 0 bases, and 14 bases lay between the germline ends. Germline-derived CDR1 and CDR2 are SGHDN and FVKESK.

The chain uses TRBV24-1 and TRBJ2-2, with a possible D match to TRBD1 (6 bases). The CDR3 is 17 residues long. The V gene lost 0 bases and the J gene lost 4 bases, with 14 bases spanning the gap. Germline CDR1 reads KGHDR; CDR2 reads SFDVKD. CDR3 amino acids: CATSDLQPQGFTGELFF. CDR3 sequence (DNA): TGTGCCACCAGTGATTTGCAGCCCCAGGGGTTCACCGGGGAGCTGTTTTTT.

This clonotype was recorded at least ten times. The V and J genes are TRBV2 and TRBJ2-7; weak D call: TRBD1 (6 bases). There are 12 residues in the CDR3. The germline gives CDR1 SNHLY, CDR2 FYNNEI. V was pared by 7 bases and J by 3 bases, with 10 bases between. CDR3 DNA: TGTGCCAGCACCTACAGGGTCTACGAGCAGTACTTC. Residues: CASTYRVYEQYF.

The V call is TRBV5-1, the J call TRBJ2-7; D is perhaps TRBD2 (7 bases). Between the trimmed V and J ends, which lost 0 bases and 6 bases, there was a span of 13 bases. The germline V gene has CDR1 SGHRS and CDR2 YFSETQ. The CDR3 is made up of 14 amino acids. CDR3 amino acids: CASSLAGDYGEQYF. The CDR3 bases are TGCGCCAGCAGCTTGGCAGGGGACTACGGCGAGCAGTACTTC.

The chain joins TRBV7-6 to TRBJ2-2; TRBD1 matches at 8 bases. The CDR3 has 17 residues. With V trimmed by 4 bases and J by 4 bases, 11 bases remained unmatched. Germline CDR1 and CDR2: SGHVS and FNYEAQ. The CDR3 DNA sequence: TGTGCCAGCAGCTCCGGACAGGGCACAGGGTCCACCGGGGAGCTGTTTTTT. Its translation: CASSSGQGTGSTGELFF. The entire variable domain, with the rest obtained from reference TRBV7-6 and TRBJ2-2, is as follows: GAGVSQSPRYKVTKRGQDVALRCDPISGHVSLYWYRQALGQGPEFLTYFNYEAQQDKSGLPNDRFSAERPEGSISTLTIQRTEQRDSAMYRCASSSGQGTGSTGELFFGEGSRLTVL.

There are a few counts of this clonotype. The chain links TRBV11-2 to TRBJ2-7; the D gene is possibly TRBD2 (6 bases). In germline, CDR1 is SGHAT, CDR2 FQNNGV. The germline V and J ends were trimmed by 0 bases and 0 bases, with 12 bases remaining between them. This CDR3 is built from 16 residues. CDR3 coding DNA: TGTGCCAGCAGCTTAGATCCGGCTAGCGCCTCCTACGAGCAGTACTTC. Translated, it gives CASSLDPASASYEQYF.

The chain is built from TRBV5-4 and TRBJ1-2, with TRBD1 as a possible D gene (5 bases). The germline gives CDR1 SGHNT, CDR2 YYREEE (reference sequence). V lost 4 bases and J 8 bases, leaving 12 bases between the germline ends. The CDR3 is 12 residues long. The CDR3 reads CASSLTDSGYTF. The CDR3 coding sequence is TGTGCCAGCAGCCTGACAGACTCGGGCTACACCTTC.

This clonotype occurred once. Germline and junction disagree at one end, which may indicate a read error. The chain joins TRBV19 to TRBJ2-7; D not certain. The CDR3 runs 13 residues. Germline V CDR1 and CDR2: LNHDA, SQIVND (reference sequence). The CDR3 is CASSISSSYERYF. In nucleotides, the CDR3 is TGTGCCAGTAGTATATCAAGCTCCTACGAGCGGTACTTC.

This sequence joins TRBV9 and TRBJ2-7; D not certain. Germline V CDR1 and CDR2: SGDLS, YYNGEE. The CDR3 length is 15 residues. The ends were cut back, 2 bases at V and 5 bases at J, with 17 bases in the middle. The CDR3: CASSVEGRTSNEQYF. The CDR3 DNA follows: TGTGCCAGCAGCGTTGAAGGAAGGACGTCCAACGAGCAGTACTTC.

This clonotype has only a few counts. J is TRBJ2-7 and V is TRBV5-6; 9 nucleotides agree with TRBD1. In germline, CDR1 is SGHDT, CDR2 YYEEEE. The length of the CDR3 is 17 residues. V was pared by 0 bases and J by 3 bases, with 10 bases of the junction left unmatched. CDR3 protein: CASSLEIPGQGGYEQYF. CDR3 in DNA: TGTGCCAGCAGCTTGGAGATTCCGGGACAGGGAGGCTACGAGCAGTACTTC. Complete variable domain (other parts from reference TRBV5-6 and TRBJ2-7): DAGVTQSPTHLIKTRGQQVTLRCSPKSGHDTVSWYQQALGQGPQFIFQYYEEEERQRGNFPDRFSGHQFPNYSSELNVNALLLGDSALYLCASSLEIPGQGGYEQYFGPGTRLTVT.

In regard to this clonotype: A much larger clone is a single base away; this may be a read error. The chain combines TRBV20-1 with TRBJ1-2, with D possibly being TRBD1 (5 bases). Germline CDR1 DFQATT, CDR2 SNEGSKA (reference sequence). The CDR3 covers 12 residues. CDR3 in DNA: TGCAGTGCCGCGGGACGGTCCTATGGCTACGCCTTC. Translating it yields CSAAGRSYGYAF.

The chain combines TRBV2 with TRBJ2-7, with TRBD1 matching 7 bases. V trimming: 6 bases; J trimming: 11 bases; junction bases outside the gene matches: 10. In germline, CDR1 is SNHLY, CDR2 FYNNEI. CDR3 length equals 12 residues. The CDR3 loop reads CASRDRAGVKYF. CDR3 in DNA: TGTGCCAGCAGAGACAGGGCCGGGGTGAAGTACTTC. The full variable domain, in which reference TRBV2 and TRBJ2-7 provide the parts outside the CDR3, is EPEVTQTPSHQVTQMGQEVILRCVPISNHLYFYWYRQILGQKVEFLVSFYNNEISEKSEIFDDQFSVERPDGSNFTLKIRSTKLEDSAMYFCASRDRAGVKYFGPGTRLTVT.

As concerns this clonotype: Here the CDR3 omits its conserved ending phenylalanine or tryptophan, so a read error is the likely source. Because the CDR3's place on the DNA is in doubt, the DNA is left out and the CDR3 is given as listed by TCRdb. The rearrangement joins TRBV10-3 to TRBJ2-7. CDR1 and CDR2 from the germline V gene are ENHRY and SYGVKD. From its first to its last residue, the CDR3 has 8 amino acids. The CDR3 reads CAIRESPT.

This clonotype has at least ten counts. The chain employs TRBV2 and TRBJ1-2; no definite D call. The V gene lost 4 bases and the J gene lost 6 bases, with 6 bases spanning the gap. This CDR3 is 11 amino acids long. The V gene's germline CDR1 is SNHLY and CDR2 FYNNEI. CDR3 loop: CASSVWDGYTF. CDR3 bases: TGTGCCAGCAGTGTGTGGGATGGCTACACCTTC. Full variable domain (rest looked up from reference TRBV2 and TRBJ1-2): EPEVTQTPSHQVTQMGQEVILRCVPISNHLYFYWYRQILGQKVEFLVSFYNNEISEKSEIFDDQFSVERPDGSNFTLKIRSTKLEDSAMYFCASSVWDGYTFGSGTRLTVV.

In its sample, this clonotype was seen many times. V is TRBV7-9 and J is TRBJ2-7, with D possibly being TRBD2 (6 bases). The CDR3 spans 14 residues. Trimming removed 5 bases from V and 2 bases from J, with 13 bases in between. Germline CDR1 and CDR2: SEHNR and FQNEAQ (reference sequence). The CDR3 region is CASSHPGLPYEQYF. CDR3 in DNA: TGTGCCAGCAGCCACCCGGGACTCCCCTACGAGCAGTACTTC.

In regard to this clonotype: A clone one base away is much larger, so this may be a read error. The chain is built from TRBV10-3 and TRBJ1-1, with 10 bases fitting TRBD1. The CDR3 sequence is 14 residues long. CDR1 and CDR2 from the germline V gene are ENHRY and SYGVKD. V lost 6 bases, J lost 4 bases, and 5 bases stayed unmatched. CDR3 in amino acids: CAISPGQGTTEAFF. The CDR3 DNA reads as TGTGCCATCAGCCCGGGACAGGGGACCACTGAAGCTTTCTTT.

The chain has TRBV5-1 and TRBJ2-5; 11 nucleotides line up with TRBD2. Unmatched junction bases numbered 2, after V lost 0 bases and J lost 4 bases. This CDR3 region has 15 residues. CDR1 and CDR2 (germline): SGHRS, YFSETQ. As DNA, the CDR3 is TGCGCCAGCAGCTTGGTGACTAGCGGGGTAGAGACCCAGTACTTC. This translates into CASSLVTSGVETQYF.

Of note for this clonotype: This could be a read error, since a much larger clone is one nucleotide away. The CDR3 here is CATSLAAGYERYF. The CDR3 DNA is TGTGCCACCAGCTTAGCAGCGGGCTACGAGCGGTACTTC. This chain links TRBV15 with TRBJ2-7, with a weak D call TRBD2 (6 bases). Germline CDR1 is LNHNV and CDR2 is YYDKDF (reference sequence). The CDR3 covers 13 residues.

This clonotype has at least ten counts. This chain connects TRBV5-1 to TRBJ1-1; 9 bases are a match to TRBD1. This CDR3 has 13 residues. The V gene's germline CDR1 is SGHRS and CDR2 YFSETQ. J lost 5 bases, V lost 4 bases, and 3 bases had no gene match. The CDR3 sequence: CASSQGQGTEAFF. The CDR3 DNA reads TGCGCCAGCAGCCAGGGACAGGGAACTGAAGCTTTCTTT.

This clonotype showed up many times. An end of the junction does not agree with germline; a read error may underlie this. The CDR3 region has the DNA TGTGCCACCAGTTCGACAGAGTATAACTATGGCTACACCTTC. This encodes CATSSTEYNYGYTF. This chain joins TRBV10-3 and TRBJ1-2, with D perhaps matching TRBD1 (5 bases). This CDR3 is 14 amino acids long. Looked up from germline, CDR1 is ENHRY and CDR2 is SYGVKD.

The chain employs TRBV7-2 and TRBJ2-5; 7 bases map to TRBD1. Germline V gene sequence: CDR1 SGHTA, CDR2 FQGNSA. The CDR3 contains 14 residues. V lost 1 base to trimming and J lost 5 bases; unmatched junction nucleotides: 4. The CDR3 region is CASSLGDRTETQYF. In DNA, the CDR3 is TGTGCCAGCAGCTTAGGGGACAGAACGGAGACCCAGTACTTC.

At least ten counts were recorded for this clonotype. The genes are TRBV5-8 and TRBJ2-5, with D perhaps matching TRBD2 (5 bases). The germline gives CDR1 SGHTS, CDR2 YDEGEE. The CDR3 extends over 18 amino acids. The V gene lost 0 bases and the J gene lost 2 bases, with 20 bases spanning the gap. CDR3 nucleotide sequence: TGTGCCAGCAGCTTGGCCGGGGTTAGCGCTAGCTCACAAGAGACCCAGTACTTC. It yields the protein CASSLAGVSASSQETQYF. Looking up the rest from reference TRBV5-8 and TRBJ2-5 gives the full variable domain: EAGVTQSPTHLIKTRGQQATLRCSPISGHTSVYWYQQALGLGLQFLLWYDEGEERNRGNFPPRFSGRQFPNYSSELNVNALELEDSALYLCASSLAGVSASSQETQYFGPGTRLLVL.

The V call is TRBV6-1, the J call TRBJ1-2; 7 bases are shared with TRBD1. Losses at the gene ends were 4 bases for V and 6 bases for J; bases not matched to a gene: 11. The CDR3 extends over 15 amino acids. The germline CDR1 and CDR2 sequences are MNHNS and SASEGT. The CDR3 DNA is TGTGCCAGCAGTGCCTCTTGGGGACAGTTTAATGGCTACACCTTC. As protein: CASSASWGQFNGYTF.

The V gene is TRBV7-9, the J gene TRBJ1-4, with D maybe TRBD1 (6 bases). CDR3 length: 17 amino acids. Germline-derived CDR1 and CDR2 are SEHNR and FQNEAQ (reference sequence). Trimming shortened V by 1 base and J by 0 bases, and 12 bases separated the two germline ends. The CDR3 bases are TGTGCCAGCAGCTTAGGAGTCAGGGGTGCAACTAATGAAAAACTGTTTTTT. Its translation is CASSLGVRGATNEKLFF. Filled out from reference TRBV7-9 and TRBJ1-4, the complete variable domain reads DTGVSQNPRHKITKRGQNVTFRCDPISEHNRLYWYRQTLGQGPEFLTYFQNEAQLEKSRLLSDRFSAERPKGSFSTLEIQRTEQGDSAMYLCASSLGVRGATNEKLFFGSGTQLSVL.

This clonotype occurred many times. The rearrangement joins TRBV7-2 to TRBJ1-1; a weak D match, TRBD1 (5 bases). This CDR3 is 15 amino acids long. Germline lookup yields CDR1 SGHTA and CDR2 FQGNSA. The V and J ends lost 1 base and 5 bases respectively, with 14 bases between them. Here the CDR3 reads CASSLGRQGGTEAFF. DNA of the CDR3: TGTGCCAGCAGCTTAGGTAGGCAGGGCGGGACTGAAGCTTTCTTT.

In its sample, this clonotype was seen many times. The chain has TRBV7-8 and TRBJ1-2; no definite D call. V dropped 7 bases and J dropped 0 bases, with 12 bases sitting between them. The CDR3 runs 14 residues. CDR1 and CDR2 (germline): SGHVS, FQNEAQ. This CDR3 is CASTSHGTNYGYTF. The CDR3 bases are TGTGCCAGCACCTCCCACGGAACTAACTATGGCTACACCTTC.